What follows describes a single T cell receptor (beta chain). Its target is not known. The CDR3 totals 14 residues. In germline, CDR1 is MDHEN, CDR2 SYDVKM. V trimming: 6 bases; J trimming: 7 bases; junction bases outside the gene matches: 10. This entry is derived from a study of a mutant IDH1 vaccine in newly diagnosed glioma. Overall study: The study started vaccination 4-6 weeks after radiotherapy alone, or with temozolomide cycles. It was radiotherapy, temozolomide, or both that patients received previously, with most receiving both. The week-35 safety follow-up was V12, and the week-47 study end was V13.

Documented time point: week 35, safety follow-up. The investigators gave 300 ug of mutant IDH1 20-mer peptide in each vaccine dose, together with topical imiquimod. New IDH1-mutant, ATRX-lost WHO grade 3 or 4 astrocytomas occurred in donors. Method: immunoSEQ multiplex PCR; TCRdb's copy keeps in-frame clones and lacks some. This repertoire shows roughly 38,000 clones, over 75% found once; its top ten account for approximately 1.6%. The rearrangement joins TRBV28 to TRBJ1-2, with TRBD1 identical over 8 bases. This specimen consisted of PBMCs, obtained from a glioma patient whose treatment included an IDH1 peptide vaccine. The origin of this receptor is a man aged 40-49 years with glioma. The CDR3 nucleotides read TGTGCCAGCAGACGACGGACAGGGTCTGGTGGCTACACCTTC. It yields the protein CASRRRTGSGGYTF.